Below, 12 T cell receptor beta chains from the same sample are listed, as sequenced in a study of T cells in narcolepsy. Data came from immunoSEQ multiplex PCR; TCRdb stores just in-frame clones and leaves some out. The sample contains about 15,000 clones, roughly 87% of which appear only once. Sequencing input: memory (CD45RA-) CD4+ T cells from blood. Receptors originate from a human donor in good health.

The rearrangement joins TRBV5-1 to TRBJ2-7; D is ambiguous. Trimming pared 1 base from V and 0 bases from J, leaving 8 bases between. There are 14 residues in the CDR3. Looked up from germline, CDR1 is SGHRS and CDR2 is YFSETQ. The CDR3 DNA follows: TGCGCCAGCAGCTTGCGGGCGGCCTCCTACGAGCAGTACTTC. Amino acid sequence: CASSLRAASYEQYF.

CDR3 sequence (DNA): TGTGCCAGTAGTATGGGCGGGGTAGGGGGGAATGAGCAGTTCTTC. Encoded protein: CASSMGGVGGNEQFF. V and J are TRBV19 and TRBJ2-1, with D possibly being TRBD1 or TRBD2 (6 bases each). The CDR3 covers 15 residues. Trimming removed 3 bases from V and 7 bases from J, with 16 bases in between. Germline CDR1 reads LNHDA; CDR2 reads SQIVND (reference sequence).

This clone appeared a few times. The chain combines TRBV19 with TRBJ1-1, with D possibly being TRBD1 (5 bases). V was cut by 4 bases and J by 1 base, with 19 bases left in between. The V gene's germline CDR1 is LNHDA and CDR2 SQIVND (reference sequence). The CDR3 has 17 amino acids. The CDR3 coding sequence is TGTGCCAGTAGTACCAACCCTCCGGGAGGGACGAACACTGAAGCTTTCTTT. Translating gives CASSTNPPGGTNTEAFF. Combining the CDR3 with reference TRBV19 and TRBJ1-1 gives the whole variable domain DGGITQSPKYLFRKEGQNVTLSCEQNLNHDAMYWYRQDPGQGLRLIYYSQIVNDFQKGDIAEGYSVSREKKESFPLTVTSAQKNPTAFYLCASSTNPPGGTNTEAFFGQGTRLTVV.

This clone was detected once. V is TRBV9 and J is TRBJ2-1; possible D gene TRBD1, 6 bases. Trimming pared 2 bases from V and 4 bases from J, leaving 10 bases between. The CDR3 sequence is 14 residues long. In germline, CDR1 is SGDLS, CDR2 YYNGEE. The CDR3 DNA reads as TGTGCCAGCAGCGTGGCGACAGGTTACAATGAGCAGTTCTTC. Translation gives CASSVATGYNEQFF.

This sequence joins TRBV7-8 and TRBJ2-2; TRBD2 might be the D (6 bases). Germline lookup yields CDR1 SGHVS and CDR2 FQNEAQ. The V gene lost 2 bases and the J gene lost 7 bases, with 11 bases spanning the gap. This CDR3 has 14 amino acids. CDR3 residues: CASSLQGAGGELFF. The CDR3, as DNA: TGTGCCAGCAGCTTACAAGGAGCGGGCGGGGAGCTGTTTTTT. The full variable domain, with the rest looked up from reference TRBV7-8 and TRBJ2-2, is GAGVSQSPRYKVAKRGQDVALRCDPISGHVSLFWYQQALGQGPEFLTYFQNEAQLDKSGLPSDRFFAERPEGSVSTLKIQRTQQEDSAVYLCASSLQGAGGELFFGEGSRLTVL.

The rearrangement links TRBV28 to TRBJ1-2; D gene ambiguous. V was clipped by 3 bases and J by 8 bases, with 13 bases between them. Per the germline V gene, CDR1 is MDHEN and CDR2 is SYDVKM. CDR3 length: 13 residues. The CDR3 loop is CASSFLGPMGYTF. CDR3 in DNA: TGTGCCAGCAGTTTTTTAGGTCCTATGGGCTACACCTTC.

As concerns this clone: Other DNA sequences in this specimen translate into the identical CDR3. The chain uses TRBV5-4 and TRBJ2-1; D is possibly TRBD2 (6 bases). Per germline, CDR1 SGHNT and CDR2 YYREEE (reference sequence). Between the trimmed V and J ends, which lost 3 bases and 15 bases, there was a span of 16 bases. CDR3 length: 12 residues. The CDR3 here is CASSSDRESRFF. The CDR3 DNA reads TGTGCCAGCAGCTCTGACCGGGAGTCCCGGTTCTTC.

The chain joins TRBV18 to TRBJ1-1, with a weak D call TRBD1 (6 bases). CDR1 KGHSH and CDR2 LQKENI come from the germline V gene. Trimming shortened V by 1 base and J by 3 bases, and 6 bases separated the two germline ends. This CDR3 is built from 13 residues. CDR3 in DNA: TGTGCCAGCTCACCACAGGGGGACACTGAAGCTTTCTTT. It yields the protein CASSPQGDTEAFF.

The CDR3 sequence is CASSLGVAGTQYF. CDR3 bases: TGTGCCAGCAGCTTAGGAGTTGCGGGTACGCAGTATTTT. The rearrangement joins TRBV7-9 to TRBJ2-3; D might be TRBD2 (5 bases). The CDR3 contains 13 residues. With 1 base removed from V and 8 bases from J, the gap between germline ends came to 10 bases. The germline CDR1 and CDR2 sequences are SEHNR and FQNEAQ (reference sequence).

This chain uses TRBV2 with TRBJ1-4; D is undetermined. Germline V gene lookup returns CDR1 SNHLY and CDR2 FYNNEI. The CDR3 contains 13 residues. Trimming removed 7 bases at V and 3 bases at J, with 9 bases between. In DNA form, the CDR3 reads TGTGCCAGCATGTATCTGGCTAATGAAAAACTGTTTTTT. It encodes CASMYLANEKLFF.

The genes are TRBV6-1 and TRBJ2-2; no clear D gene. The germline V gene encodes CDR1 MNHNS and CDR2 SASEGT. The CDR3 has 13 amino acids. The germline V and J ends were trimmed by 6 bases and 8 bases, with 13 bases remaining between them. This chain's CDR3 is CASSSSGAGELFF. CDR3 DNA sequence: TGTGCCAGCAGCTCCTCCGGCGCGGGGGAGCTGTTTTTT.

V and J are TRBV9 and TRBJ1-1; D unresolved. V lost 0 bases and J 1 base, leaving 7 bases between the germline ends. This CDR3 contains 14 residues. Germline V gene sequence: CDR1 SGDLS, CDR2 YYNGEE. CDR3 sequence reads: CASSVGGENTEAFF. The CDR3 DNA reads TGTGCCAGCAGCGTAGGTGGGGAGAACACTGAAGCTTTCTTT.